This record concerns one T cell receptor beta chain sequence. This sample was included in a study of T cells in Graves' hyperthyroidism and ophthalmopathy. The wider study: Peripheral blood was obtained at initial diagnosis, preceding any treatment.

The investigators amplified TCR beta CDR3 regions from RNA transcripts. First-round RT-PCR of the TCR CDR3 relied on the HTBI primer set. TCRdb reanalysed the multiplex PCR reads using MiXCR and keeps one entry per CDR3 protein. The top ten hold approximately 25% of the sample, which has roughly 350,000 distinct CDR3 sequences, 11% to 15% seen once. Germline CDR1 MNHEY, CDR2 SVGEGT. The V gene lost 7 bases and the J gene lost 2 bases, with 9 bases spanning the gap. CDR3 length: 13 amino acids. Sequencing was done on a sample of blood. The chain combines TRBV6-2 or TRBV6-3 with TRBJ2-1; D not certain. The clonotype originates from a woman between 25 and 40 years old with Graves' hyperthyroidism. For the CDR3, the DNA is TGTGCCAGCACCAATGAAGCCTACAATGAGCAGTTCTTC. Amino acids: CASTNEAYNEQFF.